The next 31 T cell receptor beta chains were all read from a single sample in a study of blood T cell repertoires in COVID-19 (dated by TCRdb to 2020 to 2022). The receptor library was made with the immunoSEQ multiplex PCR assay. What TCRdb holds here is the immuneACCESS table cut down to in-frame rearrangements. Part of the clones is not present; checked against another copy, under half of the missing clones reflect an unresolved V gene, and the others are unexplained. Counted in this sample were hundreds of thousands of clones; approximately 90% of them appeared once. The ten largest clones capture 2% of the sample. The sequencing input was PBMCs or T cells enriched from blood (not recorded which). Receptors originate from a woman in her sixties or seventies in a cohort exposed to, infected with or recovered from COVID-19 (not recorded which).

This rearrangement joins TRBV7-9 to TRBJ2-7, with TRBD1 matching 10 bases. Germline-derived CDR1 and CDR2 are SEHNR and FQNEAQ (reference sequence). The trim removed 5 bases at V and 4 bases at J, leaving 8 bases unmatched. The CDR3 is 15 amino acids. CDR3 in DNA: TGTGCCAGCAGCCACAGACAGGGGGCAATTTACGAGCAGTACTTC. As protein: CASSHRQGAIYEQYF.

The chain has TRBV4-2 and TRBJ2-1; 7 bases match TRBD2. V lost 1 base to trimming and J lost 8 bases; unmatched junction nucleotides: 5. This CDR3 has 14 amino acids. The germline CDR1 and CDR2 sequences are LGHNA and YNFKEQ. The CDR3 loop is CASSQGAGAYEQFF. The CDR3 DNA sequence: TGTGCCAGCAGCCAAGGGGCGGGAGCATATGAGCAGTTCTTC.

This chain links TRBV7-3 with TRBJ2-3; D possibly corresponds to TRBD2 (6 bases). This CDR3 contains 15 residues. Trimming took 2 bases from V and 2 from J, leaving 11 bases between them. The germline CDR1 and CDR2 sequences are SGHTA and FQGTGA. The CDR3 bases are TGTGCCAGCAGCTTATACGCGGGGCTCACAGATACGCAGTATTTT. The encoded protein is CASSLYAGLTDTQYF. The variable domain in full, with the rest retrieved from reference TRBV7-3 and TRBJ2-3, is GAGVSQTPSNKVTEKGKYVELRCDPISGHTALYWYRQSLGQGPEFLIYFQGTGAADDSGLPNDRFFAVRPEGSVSTLKIQRTERGDSAVYLCASSLYAGLTDTQYFGPGTRLTVL.

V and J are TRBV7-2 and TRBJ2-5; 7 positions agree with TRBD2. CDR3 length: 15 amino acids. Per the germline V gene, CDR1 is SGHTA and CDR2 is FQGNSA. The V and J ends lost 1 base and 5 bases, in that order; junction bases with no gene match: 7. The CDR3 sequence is CASSLDGRSVETQYF. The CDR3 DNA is TGTGCCAGCAGCTTAGACGGGAGGTCGGTGGAGACCCAGTACTTC.

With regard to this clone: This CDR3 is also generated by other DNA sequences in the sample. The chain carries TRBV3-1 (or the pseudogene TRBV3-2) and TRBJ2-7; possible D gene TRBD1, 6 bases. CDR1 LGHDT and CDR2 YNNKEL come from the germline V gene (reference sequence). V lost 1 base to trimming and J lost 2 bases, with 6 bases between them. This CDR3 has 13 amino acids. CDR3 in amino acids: CASSQGTAYEQYF. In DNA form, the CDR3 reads TGTGCCAGCAGCCAAGGGACAGCCTACGAGCAGTACTTC.

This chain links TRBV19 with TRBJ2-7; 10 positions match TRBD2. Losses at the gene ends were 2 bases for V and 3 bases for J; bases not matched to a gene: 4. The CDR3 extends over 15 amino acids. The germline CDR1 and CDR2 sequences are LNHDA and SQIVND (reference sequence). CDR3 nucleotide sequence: TGTGCCAGTAGTATACTAGCGGGAGCAGGCTACGAGCAGTACTTC. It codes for CASSILAGAGYEQYF.

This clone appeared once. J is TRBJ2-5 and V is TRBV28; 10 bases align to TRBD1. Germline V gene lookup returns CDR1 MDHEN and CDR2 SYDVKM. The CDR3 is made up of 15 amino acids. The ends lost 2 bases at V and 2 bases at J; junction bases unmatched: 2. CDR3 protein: CASSLGGQGQETQYF. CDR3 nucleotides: TGTGCCAGCAGTTTAGGGGGACAGGGGCAAGAGACCCAGTACTTC.

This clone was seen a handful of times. The CDR3 DNA reads as TGCGCCAGCAGTGAGTTGAGCGGGAGCTCTGAGCAGTTCTTC. Protein: CASSELSGSSEQFF. This chain links TRBV10-1 with TRBJ2-1, with TRBD2 identical over 8 bases. Germline trimming cut 1 base from V and 9 bases from J; bases unmatched to any gene: 5. The CDR3 is 14 amino acids. From germline, CDR1 is WNHNN and CDR2 SYGVQD (reference sequence).

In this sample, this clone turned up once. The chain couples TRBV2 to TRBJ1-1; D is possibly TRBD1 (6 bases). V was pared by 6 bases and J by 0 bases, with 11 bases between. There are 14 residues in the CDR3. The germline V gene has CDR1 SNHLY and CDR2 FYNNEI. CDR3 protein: CASRGQYMNTEAFF. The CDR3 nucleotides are TGTGCCAGCAGGGGACAATACATGAACACTGAAGCTTTCTTT.

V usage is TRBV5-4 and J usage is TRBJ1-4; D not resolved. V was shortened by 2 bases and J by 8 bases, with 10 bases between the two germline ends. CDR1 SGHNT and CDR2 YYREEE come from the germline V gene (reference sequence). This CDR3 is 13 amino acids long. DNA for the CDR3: TGTGCCAGCAGCTTCCCGGGTGGGGAAAAACTGTTTTTT. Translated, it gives CASSFPGGEKLFF.

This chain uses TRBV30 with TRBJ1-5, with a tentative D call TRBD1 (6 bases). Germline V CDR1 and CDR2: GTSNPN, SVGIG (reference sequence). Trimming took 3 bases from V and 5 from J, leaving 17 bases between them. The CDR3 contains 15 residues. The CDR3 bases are TGTGCCTGGAGACGGGTAGGGGGGGAAGATCAGCCCCAGCATTTT. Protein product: CAWRRVGGEDQPQHF.

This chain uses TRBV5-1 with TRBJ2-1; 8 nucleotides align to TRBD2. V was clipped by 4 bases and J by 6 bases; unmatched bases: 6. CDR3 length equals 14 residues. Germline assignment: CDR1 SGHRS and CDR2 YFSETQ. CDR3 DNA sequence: TGCGCCAGCAGCCTCCCCGGACTAGCCAATGAGCAGTTCTTC. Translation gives CASSLPGLANEQFF.

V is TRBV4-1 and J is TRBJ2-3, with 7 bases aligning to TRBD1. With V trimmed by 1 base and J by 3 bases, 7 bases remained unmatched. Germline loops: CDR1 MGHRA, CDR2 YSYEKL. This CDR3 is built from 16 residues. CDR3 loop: CASSQAPGQNTDTQYF. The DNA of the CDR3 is TGCGCCAGCAGCCAAGCCCCGGGACAGAATACAGATACGCAGTATTTT.

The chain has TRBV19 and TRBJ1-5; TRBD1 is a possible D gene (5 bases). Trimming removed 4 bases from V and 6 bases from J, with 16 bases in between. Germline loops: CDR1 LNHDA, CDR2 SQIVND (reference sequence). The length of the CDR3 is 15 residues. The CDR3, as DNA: TGTGCCAGTAGTAGGACGGGGGGGGACGGTCAGCCCCAGCATTTT. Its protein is CASSRTGGDGQPQHF.

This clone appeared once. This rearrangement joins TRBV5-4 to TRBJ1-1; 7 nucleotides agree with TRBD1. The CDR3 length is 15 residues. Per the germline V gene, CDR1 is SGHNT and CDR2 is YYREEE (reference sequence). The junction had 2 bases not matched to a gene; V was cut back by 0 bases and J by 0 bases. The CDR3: CASSLAGQLNTEAFF. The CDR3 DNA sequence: TGTGCCAGCAGCTTGGCGGGACAGTTGAACACTGAAGCTTTCTTT.

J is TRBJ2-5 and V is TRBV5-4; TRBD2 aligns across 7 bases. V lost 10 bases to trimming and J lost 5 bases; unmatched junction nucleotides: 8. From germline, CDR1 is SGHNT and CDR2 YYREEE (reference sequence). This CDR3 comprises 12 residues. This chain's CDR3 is CALSTGGETQYF. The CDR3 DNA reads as TGTGCCCTCTCCACGGGAGGTGAGACCCAGTACTTC. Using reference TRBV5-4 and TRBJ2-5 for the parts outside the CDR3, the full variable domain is ETGVTQSPTHLIKTRGQQVTLRCSSQSGHNTVSWYQQALGQGPQFIFQYYREEENGRGNFPPRFSGLQFPNYSSELNVNALELDDSALYLCALSTGGETQYFGPGTRLLVL.

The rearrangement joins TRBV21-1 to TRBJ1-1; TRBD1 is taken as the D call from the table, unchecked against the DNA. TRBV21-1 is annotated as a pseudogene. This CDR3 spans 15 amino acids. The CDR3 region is CASGNPPSDREEAFF. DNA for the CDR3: TGTGCCAGCGGAAATCCACCATCCGACAGGGAGGAAGCTTTCTTT.

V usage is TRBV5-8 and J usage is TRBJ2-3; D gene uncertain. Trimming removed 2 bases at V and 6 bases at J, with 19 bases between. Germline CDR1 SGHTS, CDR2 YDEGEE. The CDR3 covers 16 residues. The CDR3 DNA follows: TGTGCCAGCAGCTTTGGGCAGGCTATCTCCTCGGATACGCAGTATTTT. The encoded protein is CASSFGQAISSDTQYF.

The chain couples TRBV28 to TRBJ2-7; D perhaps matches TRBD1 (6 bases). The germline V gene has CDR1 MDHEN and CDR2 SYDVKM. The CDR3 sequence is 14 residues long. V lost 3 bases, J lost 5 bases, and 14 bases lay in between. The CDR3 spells CASSFQGRGNEQYF. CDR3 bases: TGTGCCAGCAGTTTCCAGGGGCGAGGAAACGAGCAGTACTTC.

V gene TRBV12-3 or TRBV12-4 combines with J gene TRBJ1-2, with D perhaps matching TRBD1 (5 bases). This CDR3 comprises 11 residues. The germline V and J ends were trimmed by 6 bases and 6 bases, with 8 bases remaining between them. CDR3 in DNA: TGTGCCAGCAGGAAACAGGATGGCTACACCTTC. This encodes CASRKQDGYTF.

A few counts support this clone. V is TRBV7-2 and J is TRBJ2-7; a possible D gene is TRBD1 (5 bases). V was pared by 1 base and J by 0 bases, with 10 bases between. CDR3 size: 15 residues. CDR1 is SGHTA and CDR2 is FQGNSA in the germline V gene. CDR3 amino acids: CASSLGGTVSYEQYF. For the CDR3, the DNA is TGTGCCAGCAGCTTAGGGGGCACAGTCTCCTACGAGCAGTACTTC. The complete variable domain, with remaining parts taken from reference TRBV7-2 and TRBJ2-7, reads GAGVSQSPSNKVTEKGKDVELRCDPISGHTALYWYRQSLGQGLEFLIYFQGNSAPDKSGLPSDRFSAERTGGSVSTLTIQRTQQEDSAVYLCASSLGGTVSYEQYFGPGTRLTVT.

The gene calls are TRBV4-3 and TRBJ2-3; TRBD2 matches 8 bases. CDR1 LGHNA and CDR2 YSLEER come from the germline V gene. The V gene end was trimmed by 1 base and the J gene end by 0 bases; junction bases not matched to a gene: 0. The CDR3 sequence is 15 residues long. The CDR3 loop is CASSQGLASTDTQYF. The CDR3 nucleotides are TGCGCCAGCAGCCAAGGACTAGCGAGCACAGATACGCAGTATTTT.

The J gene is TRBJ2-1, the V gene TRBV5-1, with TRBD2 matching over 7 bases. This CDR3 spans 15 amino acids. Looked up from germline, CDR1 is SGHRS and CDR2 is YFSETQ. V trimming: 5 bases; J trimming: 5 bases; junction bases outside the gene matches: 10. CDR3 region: CASSRGGKSDNEQFF. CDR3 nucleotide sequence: TGCGCCAGCAGTCGGGGAGGGAAGTCCGACAATGAGCAGTTCTTC.

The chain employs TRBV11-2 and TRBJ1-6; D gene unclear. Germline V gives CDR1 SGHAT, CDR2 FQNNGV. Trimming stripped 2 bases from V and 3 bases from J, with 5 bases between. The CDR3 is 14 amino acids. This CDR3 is CASSLNYYNSPLHF. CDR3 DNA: TGTGCCAGCAGCTTAAACTACTATAATTCACCCCTCCACTTT. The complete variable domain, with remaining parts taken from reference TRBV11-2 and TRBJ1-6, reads EAGVAQSPRYKIIEKRQSVAFWCNPISGHATLYWYQQILGQGPKLLIQFQNNGVVDDSQLPKDRFSAERLKGVDSTLKIQPAKLEDSAVYLCASSLNYYNSPLHFGNGTRLTVT.

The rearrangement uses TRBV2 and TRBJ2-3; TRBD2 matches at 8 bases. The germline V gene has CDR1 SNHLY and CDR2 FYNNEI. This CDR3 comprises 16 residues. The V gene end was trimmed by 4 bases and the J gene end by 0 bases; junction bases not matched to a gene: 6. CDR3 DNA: TGTGCCAGCAGTGGCCCTAGCGGGTCGAGCACAGATACGCAGTATTTT. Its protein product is CASSGPSGSSTDTQYF.

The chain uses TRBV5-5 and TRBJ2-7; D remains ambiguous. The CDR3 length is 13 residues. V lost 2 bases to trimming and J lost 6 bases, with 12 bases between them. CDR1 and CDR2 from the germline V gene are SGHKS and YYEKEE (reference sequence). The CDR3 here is CASSFGSSTEQYF. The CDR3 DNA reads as TGTGCCAGCAGCTTTGGTAGCTCAACCGAGCAGTACTTC. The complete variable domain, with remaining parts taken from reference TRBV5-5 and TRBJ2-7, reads DAGVTQSPTHLIKTRGQQVTLRCSPISGHKSVSWYQQVLGQGPQFIFQYYEKEERGRGNFPDRFSARQFPNYSSELNVNALLLGDSALYLCASSFGSSTEQYFGPGTRLTVT.

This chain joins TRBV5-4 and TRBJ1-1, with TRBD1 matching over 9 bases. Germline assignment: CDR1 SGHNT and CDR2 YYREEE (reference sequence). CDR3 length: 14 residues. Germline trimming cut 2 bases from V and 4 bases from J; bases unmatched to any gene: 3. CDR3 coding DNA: TGTGCCAGCAGCTTCGACAGGGGGGGCACTGAAGCTTTCTTT. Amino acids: CASSFDRGGTEAFF.

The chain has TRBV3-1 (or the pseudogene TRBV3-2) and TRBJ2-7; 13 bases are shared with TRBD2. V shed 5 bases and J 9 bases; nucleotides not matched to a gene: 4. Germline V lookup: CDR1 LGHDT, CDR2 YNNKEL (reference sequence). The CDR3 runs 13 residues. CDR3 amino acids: CASSTWTSGGQYF. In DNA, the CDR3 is TGTGCCAGCAGCACATGGACTAGCGGGGGGCAGTACTTC.

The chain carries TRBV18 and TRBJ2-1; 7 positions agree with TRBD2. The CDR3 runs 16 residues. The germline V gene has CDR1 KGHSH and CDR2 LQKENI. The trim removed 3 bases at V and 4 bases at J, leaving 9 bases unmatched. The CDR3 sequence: CASSPPGRERYNEQFF. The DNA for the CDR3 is TGTGCCAGCTCACCCCCTGGGCGGGAGAGGTACAATGAGCAGTTCTTC.

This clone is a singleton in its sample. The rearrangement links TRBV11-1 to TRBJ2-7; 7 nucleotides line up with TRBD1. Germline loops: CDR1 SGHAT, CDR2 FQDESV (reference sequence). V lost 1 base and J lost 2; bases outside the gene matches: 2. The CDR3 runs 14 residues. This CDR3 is CASSLVGTAYEQYF. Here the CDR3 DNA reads TGTGCCAGCAGCTTAGTAGGGACAGCCTACGAGCAGTACTTC.

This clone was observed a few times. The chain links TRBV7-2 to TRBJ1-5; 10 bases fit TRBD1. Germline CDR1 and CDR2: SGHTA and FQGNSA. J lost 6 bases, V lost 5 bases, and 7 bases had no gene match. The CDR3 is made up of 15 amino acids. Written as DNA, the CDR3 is TGTGCCAGCAGCCCGGGACAGGGGCGAGTTCAGCCCCAGCATTTT. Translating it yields CASSPGQGRVQPQHF.